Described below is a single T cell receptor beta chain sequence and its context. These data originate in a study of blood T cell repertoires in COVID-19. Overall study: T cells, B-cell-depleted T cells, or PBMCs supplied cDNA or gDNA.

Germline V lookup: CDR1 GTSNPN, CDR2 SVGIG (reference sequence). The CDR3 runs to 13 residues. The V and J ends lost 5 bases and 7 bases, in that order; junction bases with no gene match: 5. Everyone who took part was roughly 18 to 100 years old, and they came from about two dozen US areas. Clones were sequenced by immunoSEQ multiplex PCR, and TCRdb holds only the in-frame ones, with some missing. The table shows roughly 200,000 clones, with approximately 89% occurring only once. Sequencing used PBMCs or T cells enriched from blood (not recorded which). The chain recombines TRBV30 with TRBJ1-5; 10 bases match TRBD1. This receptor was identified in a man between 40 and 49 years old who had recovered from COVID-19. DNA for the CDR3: TGTGCCTGGGACCGGGACAGGGGACAGCCCCAGCATTTT. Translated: CAWDRDRGQPQHF. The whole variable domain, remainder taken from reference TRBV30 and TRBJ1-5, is SQTIHQWPATLVQPVGSPLSLECTVEGTSNPNLYWYRQAAGRGLQLLFYSVGIGQISSEVPQNLSASRPQDRQFILSSKKLLLSDSGFYLCAWDRDRGQPQHFGDGTRLSIL.